This T cell receptor beta chain was recorded in a study of vaccination effects on CD4 cells after COVID-19. Note on this clone: Its target is unknown.

Clones were read by immunoSEQ multiplex PCR, and TCRdb kept only the in-frame ones, dropping some. The data hold about 48,000 clones, with 60% to 80% observed a single time. CDR1 and CDR2 (germline): SGHTS, YDEGEE. V was pared by 7 bases and J by 0 bases, with 11 bases of the junction left unmatched. The CDR3 runs 16 residues. ViraFEST expansion of antigen-specific CD4+ T cells with viral peptide pools preceded sequencing. CD4+ T cell isolation took place after approximately ten days of culture. Recipients of the vaccine had no prior SARS-CoV-2 infection and negative nucleocapsid antibodies. The material was CD4+ T cells from PBMCs cultured with HCoV-OC43 spike peptides, obtained before COVID-19 vaccination. Subset here: HCoV-OC43 spike overlapping peptide pool stimulation. The sequence was obtained from a human donor who received a COVID-19 vaccine. The V and J genes are TRBV5-8 and TRBJ2-3; 7 bases line up with TRBD1. In nucleotides, the CDR3 is TGTGCCAGCCCCGCGACAGGGTATGCTAGCACAGATACGCAGTATTTT. It codes for CASPATGYASTDTQYF.